The rows below give T cell receptor beta chains drawn from one sample of a study of T cell responses to AZD1222 COVID-19 vaccine. The data were produced by immunoSEQ multiplex PCR, yet TCRdb's version contains in-frame clones alone and is incomplete. The profile covers 60,000 to 90,000 clones, with about nine tenths appearing a single time and roughly a sixth taken by the ten largest. The source material was peripheral blood, sampled 28 days after the second AZD1222 dose. The source is an adult who received the AZD1222 COVID-19 vaccine. The CDR3 runs from the conserved cysteine through the conserved F or W. Each record gives: clone size, V gene, J gene, D gene, CDR3 protein, CDR3 DNA. A D gene is named only where the DNA matches it firmly. Size is stated for part of the rows, as once, few or many counts, or as a class when the clone is expanded.

once,TRBV30,TRBJ1-3,.,CAWSVQGGPGNTIYF,TGTGCCTGGAGTGTACAAGGGGGGCCCGGAAACACCATATATTTT
.,TRBV20-1,TRBJ1-5,.,CSASGRGAQPQHF,TGCAGTGCTAGTGGGCGGGGGGCTCAGCCCCAGCATTTT
.,TRBV2,TRBJ1-5,.,CASSDIGEGPQHF,TGTGCCAGCAGTGATATCGGGGAAGGGCCCCAGCATTTT
.,TRBV27,TRBJ2-7,.,CASRPLAVSEQYF,TGTGCCAGCAGACCCTTAGCGGTGAGCGAGCAGTACTTC
.,TRBV5-6,TRBJ1-1,.,CASSLSPVHTEAFF,TGTGCCAGCAGCTTGTCTCCTGTGCACACTGAAGCTTTCTTT
once,TRBV9,TRBJ2-7,TRBD1,CASSVSGQGYEQYF,TGTGCCAGCAGCGTGTCCGGACAGGGGTACGAGCAGTACTTC
.,TRBV28,TRBJ1-1,TRBD1,CASRGSGGTGALEAFF,TGTGCCAGCAGGGGTTCAGGTGGGACAGGCGCACTTGAAGCTTTCTTT
.,TRBV7-2,TRBJ1-4,.,CASSFTRAEKLFF,TGTGCCAGCAGCTTTACTCGGGCCGAAAAACTGTTTTTT
.,TRBV11-1,TRBJ2-5,TRBD2,CASSPRLAGGETQYF,TGTGCCAGCAGCCCCCGACTAGCGGGGGGGGAGACCCAGTACTTC
.,TRBV19,TRBJ2-1,TRBD1,CASNPPGQGIVNEQFF,TGTGCCAGTAACCCACCAGGACAGGGGATCGTCAATGAGCAGTTCTTC
.,TRBV30,TRBJ1-2,TRBD1,CAWKEQGAPNGYTF,TGTGCCTGGAAAGAACAGGGGGCCCCGAATGGCTACACCTTC
few,TRBV30,TRBJ1-6,.,CAWSAEQGNLSPLHF,TGTGCCTGGAGTGCAGAACAGGGTAATCTTTCACCCCTCCACTTT
large,TRBV30,TRBJ1-1,.,CAWSVWGDTEAFF,TGTGCCTGGAGTGTATGGGGGGACACTGAAGCTTTCTTT
.,TRBV7-3,TRBJ2-2,TRBD2,CASSRLANTGELFF,TGTGCCAGCAGCCGACTAGCCAACACCGGGGAGCTGTTTTTT
.,TRBV6-5,TRBJ1-4,.,CASSLRGRPNEKLFF,TGTGCCAGCAGTCTCAGGGGTCGTCCTAATGAAAAACTGTTTTTT
.,TRBV19,TRBJ2-7,TRBD2,CASSIGASGVYEQYF,TGTGCCAGTAGTATAGGAGCTAGCGGGGTGTACGAGCAGTACTTC
.,TRBV15,TRBJ2-3,.,CATSRKGASLTTGTDTQYF,TGTGCCACCAGCAGAAAGGGTGCTAGTTTGACTACTGGCACAGATACGCAGTATTTT
.,TRBV10-3,TRBJ1-1,TRBD1,CAISESTGAYTEAFF,TGTGCCATCAGTGAGTCGACAGGGGCCTACACTGAAGCTTTCTTT